This entry lists 15 T cell receptor beta chains sequenced from one sample in a study of shared clonotypes between healthy human individuals. Data came from immunoSEQ multiplex PCR; TCRdb stores just in-frame clones and leaves some out. The sample has over 2 million clones; about 90% are singletons. The sequenced sample consisted of naive CD4+ T cells from PBMCs. Sample subset: CD45RA+ positively selected. These TCRs come from a man between 18 and 29 years old in good health. Some clones in this sample may be carry-over from other donors' samples.

This clone was recorded once. V gene TRBV11-2 combines with J gene TRBJ2-7; D gene unclear. The CDR3 totals 13 residues. The V and J ends lost 1 base and 6 bases respectively, with 10 bases between them. Per germline, CDR1 SGHAT and CDR2 FQNNGV. The CDR3 DNA follows: TGTGCCAGCAGCTTAGTCGAAGGTCTCGAGCAGTACTTC. Translated, it gives CASSLVEGLEQYF.

The chain combines TRBV5-1 with TRBJ2-1; weak D call: TRBD2 (5 bases). Germline CDR1 and CDR2: SGHRS and YFSETQ. The CDR3 spans 13 residues. The V end was cut by 1 base, the J end by 8 bases, with 10 bases between. The CDR3 DNA sequence: TGCGCCAGCAGCTTGTTACCGGAGGATGAGCAGTTCTTC. Its translation is CASSLLPEDEQFF.

The chain joins TRBV2 to TRBJ2-5, with D hard to call. The closer fit of TRBJ2-7 to the DNA end suggests the J call may be wrong. CDR1 and CDR2 (germline): SNHLY, FYNNEI. The CDR3 covers 11 residues. In DNA form, the CDR3 reads TGTGCCAGCAGTGGGGCCTACGAGCAGTACTTC. It codes for CASSGAYEQYF.

The V call is TRBV28, the J call TRBJ2-4, with 7 positions matching TRBD2. From germline, CDR1 is MDHEN and CDR2 SYDVKM. CDR3 length: 19 amino acids. Losses at the gene ends were 1 base for V and 2 bases for J; bases not matched to a gene: 14. In DNA, the CDR3 is TGTGCCAGCAGTTTATTCGGGCGGGAGTTAGCTCTAACCAAAAACATTCAGTACTTC. Amino acid sequence: CASSLFGRELALTKNIQYF.

The rearrangement uses TRBV19 and TRBJ2-7; 8 nucleotides line up with TRBD1. The length of the CDR3 is 15 residues. Germline CDR1 and CDR2: LNHDA and SQIVND (reference sequence). With V trimmed by 3 bases and J by 2 bases, 6 bases remained unmatched. The CDR3 nucleotides are TGTGCCAGTAGTATTCAACAGGGGGAAACCTACGAGCAGTACTTC. This translates into CASSIQQGETYEQYF. Together with reference TRBV19 and TRBJ2-7, the CDR3 gives the full variable domain: DGGITQSPKYLFRKEGQNVTLSCEQNLNHDAMYWYRQDPGQGLRLIYYSQIVNDFQKGDIAEGYSVSREKKESFPLTVTSAQKNPTAFYLCASSIQQGETYEQYFGPGTRLTVT.

This chain uses TRBV28 with TRBJ2-6; D may be TRBD1 or TRBD2 (5 bases each). With 9 bases removed from V and 0 bases from J, the gap between germline ends came to 15 bases. The CDR3 loop spans 16 amino acids. CDR1 is MDHEN, CDR2 SYDVKM, per germline. The CDR3 DNA reads as TGTGCCAGTAAAAGGGACGGTAGCTCTGGGGCCAACGTCCTGACTTTC. Residues: CASKRDGSSGANVLTF.

The V and J genes are TRBV6-5 and TRBJ1-1; 8 positions agree with TRBD1. The CDR3 extends over 15 amino acids. The germline gives CDR1 MNHEY, CDR2 SVGAGI. V lost 2 bases and J lost 1; bases outside the gene matches: 3. The DNA of the CDR3 is TGTGCCAGCAGTTACGGGACAGGTCGGAACACTGAAGCTTTCTTT. It translates to CASSYGTGRNTEAFF.

The chain employs TRBV6-4 and TRBJ2-5; a possible D gene is TRBD1 (6 bases). V lost 3 bases and J 2 bases, leaving 7 bases between the germline ends. CDR1 is MRHNA, CDR2 SNTAGT, per germline. There are 13 residues in the CDR3. This CDR3 is CASSEGQQETQYF. The DNA for the CDR3 is TGTGCCAGCAGTGAAGGACAGCAAGAGACCCAGTACTTC.

The chain uses TRBV27 and TRBJ1-2; 7 bases match TRBD1. This CDR3 is built from 13 residues. Unmatched junction bases numbered 8, after V lost 5 bases and J lost 8 bases. Germline V lookup: CDR1 MNHEY, CDR2 SMNVEV (reference sequence). CDR3 residues: CASSEYRGGGYTF. The CDR3 bases are TGTGCCAGCAGTGAATACAGGGGAGGGGGCTACACCTTC.

The count of this clone is one. The chain has TRBV5-1 and TRBJ1-1, with D hard to call. V was shortened by 4 bases and J by 7 bases, with 14 bases between the two germline ends. Germline CDR1 is SGHRS and CDR2 is YFSETQ. The CDR3 sequence is 13 residues long. The CDR3 region is CASSDPGKDEAFF. For the CDR3, the DNA is TGCGCCAGCAGCGATCCAGGCAAGGATGAAGCTTTCTTT.

The CDR3 coding sequence is TGTGCCAGCAGCCAAGATATAGGGCGGTGGGATCAGCCCCAGCATTTT. It encodes CASSQDIGRWDQPQHF. The chain uses TRBV4-2 and TRBJ1-5; D gene unclear. CDR3 length equals 16 residues. Deletions cut 0 bases from V and 5 bases from J, with 14 bases between. The germline V gene encodes CDR1 LGHNA and CDR2 YNFKEQ.

A word on this clone: Other DNA sequences of this sample code for an identical CDR3. V gene TRBV28 combines with J gene TRBJ2-7; TRBD1 aligns across 9 bases. The germline V gene encodes CDR1 MDHEN and CDR2 SYDVKM. CDR3 length equals 14 residues. The junction had 0 bases not matched to a gene; V was cut back by 3 bases and J by 0 bases. CDR3 in DNA: TGTGCCAGCAGTTTGACAGGGGGCTCCTACGAGCAGTACTTC. This codes for CASSLTGGSYEQYF. Full variable domain (remainder filled in from reference TRBV28 and TRBJ2-7): DVKVTQSSRYLVKRTGEKVFLECVQDMDHENMFWYRQDPGLGLRLIYFSYDVKMKEKGDIPEGYSVSREKKERFSLILESASTNQTSMYLCASSLTGGSYEQYFGPGTRLTVT.

The rearrangement uses TRBV13 and TRBJ2-5, with 9 bases lining up with TRBD2. Germline V CDR1 and CDR2: PRHDT, FYEKMQ (reference sequence). The CDR3 spans 15 residues. Trimming cost V 6 bases and J 1 base; bases outside gene matches: 6. The CDR3 DNA is TGTGCCAGCAGAACGGCAGCGGGGGGCCAAGAGACCCAGTACTTC. Protein product: CASRTAAGGQETQYF.

The chain uses TRBV1 and TRBJ2-6; the DNA was not compared with TRBD2, the D call given in the table. TRBV1 is a recognized pseudogene. This CDR3 has 23 amino acids. CDR3 nucleotides: TGCACCAGCAGCCAAGATGCCTGGACTAGCGGAGTCTTAAAAGGCTCTGGGGCCAACGTCCTGACTTTC. Translation gives CTSSQDAWTSGVLKGSGANVLTF.

Regarding this clone: Other DNA variants within this sample encode the same CDR3. The genes are TRBV6-1 and TRBJ2-5; TRBD2 might be the D (5 bases). This CDR3 spans 14 amino acids. V gave up 5 bases and J gave up 2 bases, with 12 bases separating them. The germline CDR1 and CDR2 sequences are MNHNS and SASEGT. This CDR3 is CASSRRGNQETQYF. Written as DNA, the CDR3 is TGTGCCAGCAGTCGCCGGGGTAATCAAGAGACCCAGTACTTC.